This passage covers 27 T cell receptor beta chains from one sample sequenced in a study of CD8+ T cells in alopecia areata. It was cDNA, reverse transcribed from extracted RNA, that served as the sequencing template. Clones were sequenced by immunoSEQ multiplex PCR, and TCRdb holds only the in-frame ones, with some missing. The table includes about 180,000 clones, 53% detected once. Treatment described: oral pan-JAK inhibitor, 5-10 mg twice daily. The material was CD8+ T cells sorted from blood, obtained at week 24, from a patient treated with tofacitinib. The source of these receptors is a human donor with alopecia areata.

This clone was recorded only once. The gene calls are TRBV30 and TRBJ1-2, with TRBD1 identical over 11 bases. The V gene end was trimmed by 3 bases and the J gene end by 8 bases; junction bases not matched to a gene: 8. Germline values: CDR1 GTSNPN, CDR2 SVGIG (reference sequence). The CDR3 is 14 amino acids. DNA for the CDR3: TGTGCCTGGAGCCACGGACAGGGGGCTCGGGGCTACACCTTC. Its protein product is CAWSHGQGARGYTF. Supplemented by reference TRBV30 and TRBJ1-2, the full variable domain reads SQTIHQWPATLVQPVGSPLSLECTVEGTSNPNLYWYRQAAGRGLQLLFYSVGIGQISSEVPQNLSASRPQDRQFILSSKKLLLSDSGFYLCAWSHGQGARGYTFGSGTRLTVV.

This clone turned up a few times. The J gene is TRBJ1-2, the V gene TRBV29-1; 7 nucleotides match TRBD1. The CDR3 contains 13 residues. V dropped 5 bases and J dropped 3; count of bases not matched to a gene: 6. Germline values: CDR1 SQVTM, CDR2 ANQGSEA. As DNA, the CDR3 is TGCAGCGTTATTGACAGGGTTGACTATGGCTACACCTTC. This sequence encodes CSVIDRVDYGYTF.

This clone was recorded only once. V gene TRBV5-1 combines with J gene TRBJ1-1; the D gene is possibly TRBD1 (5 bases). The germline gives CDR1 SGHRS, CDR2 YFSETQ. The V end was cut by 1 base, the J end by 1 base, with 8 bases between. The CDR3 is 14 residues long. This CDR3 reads CASSLYGQNTEAFF. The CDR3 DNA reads TGCGCCAGCAGCTTGTATGGACAGAACACTGAAGCTTTCTTT. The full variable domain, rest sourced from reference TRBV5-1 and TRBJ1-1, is KAGVTQTPRYLIKTRGQQVTLSCSPISGHRSVSWYQQTPGQGLQFLFEYFSETQRNKGNFPGRFSGRQFSNSRSEMNVSTLELGDSALYLCASSLYGQNTEAFFGQGTRLTVV.

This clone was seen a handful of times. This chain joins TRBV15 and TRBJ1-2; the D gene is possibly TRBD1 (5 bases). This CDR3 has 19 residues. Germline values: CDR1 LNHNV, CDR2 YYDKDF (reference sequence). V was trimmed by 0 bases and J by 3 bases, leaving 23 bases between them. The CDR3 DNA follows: TGTGCCACCAGCAGAGAAGAAACAGGTCGCCACCCACGAGACTATGGCTACACCTTC. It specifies CATSREETGRHPRDYGYTF.

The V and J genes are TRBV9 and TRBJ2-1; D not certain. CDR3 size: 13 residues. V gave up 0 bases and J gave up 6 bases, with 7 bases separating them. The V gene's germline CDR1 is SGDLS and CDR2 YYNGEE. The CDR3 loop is CASSVGASNEQFF. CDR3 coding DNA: TGTGCCAGCAGCGTAGGCGCTAGCAATGAGCAGTTCTTC.

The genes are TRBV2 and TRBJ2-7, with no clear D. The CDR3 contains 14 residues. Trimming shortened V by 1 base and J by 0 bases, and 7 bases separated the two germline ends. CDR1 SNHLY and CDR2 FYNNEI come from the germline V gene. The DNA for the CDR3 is TGTGCCAGCAGTGAAGGGCGCTACTCCTACGAGCAGTACTTC. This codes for CASSEGRYSYEQYF.

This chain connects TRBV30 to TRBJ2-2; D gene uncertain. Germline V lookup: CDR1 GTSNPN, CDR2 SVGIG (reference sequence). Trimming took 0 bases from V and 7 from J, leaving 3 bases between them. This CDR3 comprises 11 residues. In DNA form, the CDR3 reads TGTGCCTGGAGTGTAGACGGGGAGCTGTTTTTT. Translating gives CAWSVDGELFF.

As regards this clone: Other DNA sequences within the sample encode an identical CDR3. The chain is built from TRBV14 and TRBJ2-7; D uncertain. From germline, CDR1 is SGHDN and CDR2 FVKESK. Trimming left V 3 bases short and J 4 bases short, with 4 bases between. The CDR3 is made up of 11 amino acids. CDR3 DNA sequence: TGTGCCAGCAGCCAGGGATACGAGCAGTACTTC. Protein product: CASSQGYEQYF.

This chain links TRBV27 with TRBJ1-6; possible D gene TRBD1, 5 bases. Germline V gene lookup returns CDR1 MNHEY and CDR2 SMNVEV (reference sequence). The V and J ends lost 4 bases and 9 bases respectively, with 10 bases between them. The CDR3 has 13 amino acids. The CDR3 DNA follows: TGTGCCAGCAGTTCATCCAGGGTTTCACCCCTCCACTTT. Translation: CASSSSRVSPLHF.

CDR3 sequence reads: CASSRYPNEQFF. The CDR3 region has the DNA TGTGCCAGCAGCCGTTATCCCAATGAGCAGTTCTTC. The chain carries TRBV11-2 and TRBJ2-1; no firm D call. Per the germline V gene, CDR1 is SGHAT and CDR2 is FQNNGV. Trimming stripped 5 bases from V and 6 bases from J, with 8 bases between. CDR3 size: 12 residues.

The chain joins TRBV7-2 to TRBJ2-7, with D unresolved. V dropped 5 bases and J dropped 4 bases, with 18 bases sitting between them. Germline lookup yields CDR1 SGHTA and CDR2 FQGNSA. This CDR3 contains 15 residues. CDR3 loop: CASSPQGLREYEQYF. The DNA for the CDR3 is TGTGCCAGCAGCCCCCAAGGGTTGAGAGAGTACGAGCAGTACTTC.

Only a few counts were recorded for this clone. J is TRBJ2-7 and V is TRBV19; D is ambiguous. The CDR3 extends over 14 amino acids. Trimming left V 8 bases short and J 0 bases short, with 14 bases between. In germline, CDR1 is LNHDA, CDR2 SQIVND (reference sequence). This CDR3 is CASRIGGSSYEQYF. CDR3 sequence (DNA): TGTGCCAGTCGAATCGGCGGAAGCTCCTACGAGCAGTACTTC.

The CDR3 protein is CASGAAPSYEQYF. Written as DNA, the CDR3 is TGCGCCAGCGGAGCGGCGCCGTCCTACGAGCAGTACTTC. The gene calls are TRBV10-2 and TRBJ2-7, with D possibly matching TRBD2 (5 bases). The CDR3 is 13 amino acids. V was cut by 8 bases and J by 1 base, with 12 bases left in between. Germline-derived CDR1 and CDR2 are WSHSY and SAAADI.

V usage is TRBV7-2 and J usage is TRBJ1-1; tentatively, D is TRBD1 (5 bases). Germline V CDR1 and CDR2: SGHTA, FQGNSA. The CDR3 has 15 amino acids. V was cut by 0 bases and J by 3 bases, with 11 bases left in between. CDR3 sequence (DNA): TGTGCCAGCAGCTTAGCTCAGGAGGGGTACACTGAAGCTTTCTTT. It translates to CASSLAQEGYTEAFF.

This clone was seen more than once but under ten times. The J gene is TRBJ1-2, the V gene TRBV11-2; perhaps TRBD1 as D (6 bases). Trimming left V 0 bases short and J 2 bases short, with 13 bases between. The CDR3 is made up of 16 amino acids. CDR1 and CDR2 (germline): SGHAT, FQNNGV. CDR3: CASSLEGGHPNYGYTF. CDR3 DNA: TGTGCCAGCAGCTTAGAAGGGGGACACCCCAACTATGGCTACACCTTC.

Written as DNA, the CDR3 is TGTGCCACCGGGGAATCGGAAGCTTTCTTT. It is translated as CATGESEAFF. This sequence joins TRBV25-1 and TRBJ1-1; unclear D gene. V dropped 10 bases and J dropped 8 bases, with 11 bases sitting between them. The germline CDR1 and CDR2 sequences are MGHDK and SYGVNS. The CDR3 has 10 amino acids.

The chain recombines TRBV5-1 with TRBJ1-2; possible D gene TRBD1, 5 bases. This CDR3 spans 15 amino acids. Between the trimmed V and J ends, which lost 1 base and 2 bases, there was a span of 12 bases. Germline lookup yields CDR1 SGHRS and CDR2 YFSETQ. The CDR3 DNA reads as TGCGCCAGCAGCTTGCCCCCCCAGGGAAACTATGGCTACACCTTC. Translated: CASSLPPQGNYGYTF.

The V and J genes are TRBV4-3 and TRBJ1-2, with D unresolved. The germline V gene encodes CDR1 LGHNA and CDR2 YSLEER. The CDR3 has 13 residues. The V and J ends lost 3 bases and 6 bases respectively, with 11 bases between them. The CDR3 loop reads CASSQSGNNGYTF. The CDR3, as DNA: TGCGCCAGCAGCCAGTCCGGGAACAATGGCTACACCTTC.

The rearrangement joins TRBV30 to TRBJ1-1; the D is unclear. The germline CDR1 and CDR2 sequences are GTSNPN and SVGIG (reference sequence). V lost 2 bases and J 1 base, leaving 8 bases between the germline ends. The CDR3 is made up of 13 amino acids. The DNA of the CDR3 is TGTGCCTGGAGTATGACTGCGAACACTGAAGCTTTCTTT. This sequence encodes CAWSMTANTEAFF. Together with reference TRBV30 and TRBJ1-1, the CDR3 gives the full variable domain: SQTIHQWPATLVQPVGSPLSLECTVEGTSNPNLYWYRQAAGRGLQLLFYSVGIGQISSEVPQNLSASRPQDRQFILSSKKLLLSDSGFYLCAWSMTANTEAFFGQGTRLTVV.

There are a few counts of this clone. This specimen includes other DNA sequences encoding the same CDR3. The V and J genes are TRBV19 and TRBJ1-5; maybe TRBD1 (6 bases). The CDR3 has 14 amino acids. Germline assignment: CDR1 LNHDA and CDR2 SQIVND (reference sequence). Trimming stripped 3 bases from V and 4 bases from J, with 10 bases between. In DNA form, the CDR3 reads TGTGCCAGTAGTATTCGAGACAGGAATCAGCCCCAGCATTTT. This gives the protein CASSIRDRNQPQHF.

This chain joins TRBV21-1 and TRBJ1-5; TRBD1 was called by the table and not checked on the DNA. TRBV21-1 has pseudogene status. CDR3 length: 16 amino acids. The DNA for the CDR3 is TGTGCCAGCAGCAACGGCATCTCAAGGGGTCATCAGCCCCAGCATTTT. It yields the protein CASSNGISRGHQPQHF.

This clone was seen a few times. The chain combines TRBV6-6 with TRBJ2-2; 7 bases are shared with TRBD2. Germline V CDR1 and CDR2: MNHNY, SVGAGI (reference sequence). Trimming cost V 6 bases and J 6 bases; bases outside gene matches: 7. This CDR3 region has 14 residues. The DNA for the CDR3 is TGTGCCAGCAGCCGACTCGGGGGGTCCGGGGAGCTGTTTTTT. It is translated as CASSRLGGSGELFF.

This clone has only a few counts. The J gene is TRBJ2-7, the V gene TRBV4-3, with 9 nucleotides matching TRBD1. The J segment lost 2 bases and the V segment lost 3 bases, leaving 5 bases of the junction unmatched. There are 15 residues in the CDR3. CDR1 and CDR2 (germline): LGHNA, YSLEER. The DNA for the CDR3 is TGCGCCAGCAGCCAGGGGACAGGGCCGACCTACGAGCAGTACTTC. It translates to CASSQGTGPTYEQYF.

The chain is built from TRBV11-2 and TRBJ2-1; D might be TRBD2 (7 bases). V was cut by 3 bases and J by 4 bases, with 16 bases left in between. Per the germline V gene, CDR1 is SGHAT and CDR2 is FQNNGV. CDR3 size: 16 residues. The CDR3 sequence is CASSLRRGAPYNEQFF. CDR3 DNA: TGTGCCAGCAGCTTGCGCCGGGGGGCCCCTTACAATGAGCAGTTCTTC. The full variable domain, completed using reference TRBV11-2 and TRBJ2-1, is EAGVAQSPRYKIIEKRQSVAFWCNPISGHATLYWYQQILGQGPKLLIQFQNNGVVDDSQLPKDRFSAERLKGVDSTLKIQPAKLEDSAVYLCASSLRRGAPYNEQFFGPGTRLTVL.

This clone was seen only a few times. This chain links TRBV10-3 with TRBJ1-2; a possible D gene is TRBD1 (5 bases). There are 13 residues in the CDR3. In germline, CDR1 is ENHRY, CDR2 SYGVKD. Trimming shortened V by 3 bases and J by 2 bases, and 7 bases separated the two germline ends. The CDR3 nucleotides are TGTGCCATCAGTGAATCAGGGAACTATGGCTACACCTTC. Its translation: CAISESGNYGYTF.

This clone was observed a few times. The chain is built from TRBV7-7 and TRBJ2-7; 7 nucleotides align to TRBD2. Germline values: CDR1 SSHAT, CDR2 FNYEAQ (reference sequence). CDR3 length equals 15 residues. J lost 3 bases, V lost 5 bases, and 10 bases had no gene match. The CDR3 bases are TGTGCCAGCAGCCCGGCAGCGGGGAGCTACTACGAGCAGTACTTC. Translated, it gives CASSPAAGSYYEQYF.

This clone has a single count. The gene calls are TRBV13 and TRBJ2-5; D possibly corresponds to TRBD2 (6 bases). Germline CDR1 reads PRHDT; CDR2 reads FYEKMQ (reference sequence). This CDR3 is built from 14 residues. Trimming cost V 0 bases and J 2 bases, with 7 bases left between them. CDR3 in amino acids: CASSLGEGQETQYF. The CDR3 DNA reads TGTGCCAGCAGCTTAGGGGAGGGTCAAGAGACCCAGTACTTC.